This T cell receptor beta chain is drawn from a study of technical replicates of blood from a few donors (dated by TCRdb to about 2017). The library came from the immunoSEQ multiplex PCR assay. TCRdb provides this immuneACCESS table in a form limited to in-frame rearrangements. Some clones are lacking; in checked studies, under half of them reflect an unresolved V gene, and why the rest are absent is not known. For this sample the table gives more than 75,000 clones, of which around 96% were detected only once. The ten largest account for 0.37% of the sample. This clone has just one count. The antigen it binds to is not known. Within one base of it there is no much larger clone, and no base qualities were kept. From the cysteine through the phenylalanine, the CDR3 covers 15 amino acids. Of all the DNA, just the CDR3 is kept, 45 bases in frame from base 1. Sequences MGHRA (CDR1) and YSYEKL (CDR2) are obtained from the germline V gene. V is trimmed back by 1 base and J by 7 bases, and the junction contains 7 bases that no gene match accounts for.

This chain is built from TRBV4-1 and TRBJ2-1, with 7 bases in between that match TRBD2. The sample taken for sequencing was T cells isolated from PBMCs. The clonotype originates from a human donor in good health. The nucleotides are TGCGCCAGCAGCCAAGCTGGCGGGAGTCTAAATGAGCAGTTCTTC. This codes for CASSQAGGSLNEQFF.